This T cell receptor (beta chain) was sequenced in a study of OX40 agonist ivuxolimab in advanced cancers. Overall study context: Patients were dosed intravenously with ivuxolimab at 0.01 to 10 mg/kg every 2 weeks. Among those enrolled, mean age was around 55 years (range about 23 to 79) and 75% to 85% were male. Study results and caveats: In the 0.1-3.0 mg/kg groups, partial responders showed among the lowest expansion. Dose levels from 0.1 to 3.0 mg/kg saw CD4+ and CD8+ blood T cells expand clonally by week 6.

Sequencing was performed with immunoSEQ multiplex PCR; in TCRdb, only in-frame clones are kept and a portion is missing. Of about 78,000 clones in the sample, about four fifths were seen once. This clone came up once. Its antigen is not identified. This CDR3 is built from 15 residues. In germline, CDR1 is LGHNA, CDR2 YNFKEQ. V lost 3 bases and J lost 5; bases outside the gene matches: 8. The chain couples TRBV4-2 to TRBJ2-5, with TRBD1 identical over 8 bases. This receptor was identified in an adult with an advanced solid tumor such as melanoma, head and neck, liver or kidney cancer. Sequenced material: CD4+ or CD8+ T cells sorted from blood, taken in a trial of the OX40 agonist ivuxolimab. CDR3 loop: CASSQPGQGAETQYF. For the CDR3, the DNA is TGTGCCAGCAGCCAGCCCGGACAGGGAGCGGAGACCCAGTACTTC.